This TCR beta chain was recorded in a study of OX40 agonist ivuxolimab in advanced cancers. TCRdb's table, derived via immunoSEQ multiplex PCR, lists solely in-frame clones and lacks some. The sample consists of approximately 79,000 clones, about 90% of them appearing once. V was clipped by 6 bases and J by 4 bases; unmatched bases: 7. The CDR3 spans 14 residues. Germline V gene sequence: CDR1 MNHEY, CDR2 SMNVEV (reference sequence). This material consisted of CD4+ or CD8+ T cells sorted from blood, taken in a trial of the OX40 agonist ivuxolimab. The chain has TRBV27 and TRBJ2-7, with 9 bases matching TRBD1. The sequence was collected from an adult with an advanced solid tumor such as melanoma, head and neck, liver or kidney cancer. This chain's CDR3 is CASSLGTGSYEQYF. DNA of the CDR3: TGTGCCAGCAGCCTCGGGACAGGGTCGTACGAGCAGTACTTC.